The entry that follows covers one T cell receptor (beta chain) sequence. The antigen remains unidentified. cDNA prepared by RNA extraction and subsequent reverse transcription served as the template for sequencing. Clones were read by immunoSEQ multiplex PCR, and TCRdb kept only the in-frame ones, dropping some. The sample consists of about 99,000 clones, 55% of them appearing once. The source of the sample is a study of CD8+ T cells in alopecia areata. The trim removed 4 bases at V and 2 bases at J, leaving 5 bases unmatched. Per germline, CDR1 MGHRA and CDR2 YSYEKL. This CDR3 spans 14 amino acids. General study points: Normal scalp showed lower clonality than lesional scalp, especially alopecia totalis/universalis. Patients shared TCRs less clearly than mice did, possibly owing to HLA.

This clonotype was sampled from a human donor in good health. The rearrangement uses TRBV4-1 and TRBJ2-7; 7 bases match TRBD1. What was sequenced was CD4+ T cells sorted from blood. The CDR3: CASSRIQGPYEQYF. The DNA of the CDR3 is TGCGCCAGCAGCCGTATACAGGGGCCCTACGAGCAGTACTTC.